This T cell receptor (beta chain) was obtained from a study of radiotherapy plus CTLA-4 blockade in lung cancer. Across the study: Objective responses were documented in around 19% of patients, with disease control in around 31%.

This CDR3 is 19 amino acids long. Germline trimming cut 5 bases from V and 2 bases from J; bases unmatched to any gene: 17. Germline V lookup: CDR1 MNHEY, CDR2 SMNVEV (reference sequence). The data were produced by immunoSEQ multiplex PCR, yet TCRdb's version contains in-frame clones alone and is incomplete. The table lists about 60,000 clones, about 80% of them singletons. The J gene is TRBJ2-3, the V gene TRBV27; 9 bases line up with TRBD2. The sample here was peripheral blood, taken from a patient treated with radiotherapy plus ipilimumab. This clonotype was sampled from a human donor with non-small cell lung cancer who had a partial response to radiotherapy plus ipilimumab. CDR3: CASSPLAGANGWNTDTQYF. CDR3 in DNA: TGTGCCAGCAGTCCCTTAGCGGGAGCGAACGGTTGGAACACAGATACGCAGTATTTT.